This TCR beta chain was captured by sequencing in a study of blood T cell repertoires in COVID-19 (dated by TCRdb to the early 2020s). With respect to the entire study: The collaborator samples originated in the United States, Italy and Spain and spanned the acute and convalescent phases of COVID-19. The prospective study material was composed of cDNA or gDNA derived from T cells, B-cell-depleted T cells, or PBMCs. Subjects who had been exposed to COVID-19, were actively infected with it, or had recovered from it provided the deeply sampled blood TCRbeta repertoires that made up the dataset. The repertoires were released in a freely available public database intended as a resource for research on the immune response to SARS-CoV-2. The samples were drawn from the first 160 participants of the ongoing ImmuneRACE study and from 1,200 or so subjects provided by 6 global collaborators. Nearly every sample came with metadata listing a de-identified subject ID, COVID-19 status, age in years and sex. HLA class I and class II types, where available, came from metadata supplied by the sample provider rather than from assay-based typing. The research as a whole found: Clinical and demographic metadata were provided uncurated, with the amount varying by source and participant.

Of note for this clone: Its antigen is not yet known. Base qualities are not at hand, and no much larger clone is one base apart.

The CDR3 sequence holds 13 residues, the cysteine and phenylalanine included. Of the read, only the CDR3 DNA is kept; its 39 bases are in frame from base 1. V drops 3 bases and J drops 0 bases, leaving 8 bases in between. CDR1 and CDR2 were assigned from the germline V gene (reference sequence) as GTSNPN and SVGIG. TCRbeta CDR3 regions were amplified from genomic DNA using the immunoSEQ Assay, a bias-controlled multiplex PCR. The study's processing was this. Nucleated cell counts per sample were estimated from amplification of reference gene primers within the assay. To quantify the absolute abundance of each unique TCRbeta CDR3 rearrangement, sequence reads were collapsed and filtered. For each sample, productive Simpson clonality was calculated as the square root of Simpson's diversity index over productive rearrangements. What TCRdb holds here is the immuneACCESS table cut down to in-frame rearrangements. Part of the clones is not present; checked against another copy, under half of the missing clones reflect an unresolved V gene, and the others are unexplained. The DNA gave D and trimming, while V, J and clone size come from that table. The sample contains a few hundred thousand clones, roughly four fifths of them found a single time. 9.2% of the sample is taken by the ten largest.

Enrolling through a virtual design, the prospective study's participants ranged in age from roughly 18 to 90 years and lived across approximately 25 United States geographic areas. Cohort assignment in the prospective study relied on participant-reported clinical history from a screening survey and a study questionnaire. For ImmuneRACE Cohort 3, a participant was defined as recovered based on two consecutive negative NP/OP PCR tests, clearance by a healthcare professional, or resolution of symptoms. Each participant in the prospective study had whole blood, serum and a nasopharyngeal or oropharyngeal swab collected by mobile phlebotomists. Prospective study participants could optionally give additional blood draws and questionnaires over a 2-month period. Before DNA extraction, prospective study blood samples were shipped either frozen or at room temperature.

The chain is assembled from TRBV30 and TRBJ1-2, with the identity of the D gene unclear. What was sequenced was PBMCs or T cells enriched from blood (not recorded which). The clonotype was recovered from a man aged 35 to 55 who had recovered from COVID-19. For the CDR3, the sequence is CAWRVPTNYGYTF. The sequenced DNA: TGTGCCTGGAGAGTGCCTACTAACTATGGCTACACCTTC.